One and the same sample provided the 30 T cell receptor beta chains below, sequenced in a study of a mutant IDH1 vaccine in newly diagnosed glioma. Their antigens are not known. Documented time point: week 11, during vaccination. A single vaccine dose contained 300 ug of mutant IDH1 20-mer peptide, and topical imiquimod was used with it. Profiled with immunoSEQ multiplex PCR; TCRdb holds only in-frame clones, not every one. Among about 36,000 clones listed, about four fifths were seen once. Sequenced here: peripheral blood mononuclear cells (PBMCs), sampled from a glioma patient whose treatment included an IDH1 peptide vaccine. The source is a woman aged 25 to 39 with glioma. Some clones in this sample may be carry-over from other donors' samples.

The chain employs TRBV5-1 and TRBJ2-7, with D tentatively TRBD1 (5 bases). The CDR3 sequence is 13 residues long. V was shortened by 4 bases and J by 3 bases, with 11 bases between the two germline ends. Per germline, CDR1 SGHRS and CDR2 YFSETQ. The CDR3 DNA reads as TGCGCCAGCAGCAGGGGAATGGGCTACGAGCAGTACTTC. This translates into CASSRGMGYEQYF.

The chain recombines TRBV30 with TRBJ2-7, with D perhaps matching TRBD1 (5 bases). V was clipped by 4 bases and J by 0 bases, with 13 bases between them. This CDR3 comprises 14 residues. The germline V gene has CDR1 GTSNPN and CDR2 SVGIG (reference sequence). As DNA, the CDR3 is TGTGCCTGGAATAGGGGTAAGAGCTCCTACGAGCAGTACTTC. It specifies CAWNRGKSSYEQYF.

The chain uses TRBV5-1 and TRBJ2-7; D is undetermined. Germline CDR1 and CDR2: SGHRS and YFSETQ. The CDR3 is 12 residues long. V gave up 4 bases and J gave up 7 bases, with 12 bases separating them. This CDR3 is CASSPSSGEQYF. The CDR3, as DNA: TGCGCCAGCAGCCCTTCATCCGGGGAGCAGTACTTC.

This clone appeared once. The chain links TRBV15 to TRBJ1-5, with TRBD1 matching 8 bases. The CDR3 totals 15 residues. Germline V lookup: CDR1 LNHNV, CDR2 YYDKDF (reference sequence). Trimming at V came to 5 bases and at J to 2 bases, leaving 5 bases not matched to a gene. This chain's CDR3 is CATSAPGGGNQPQHF. The CDR3 DNA follows: TGTGCCACCAGCGCCCCAGGGGGCGGCAATCAGCCCCAGCATTTT.

The gene calls are TRBV7-6 and TRBJ2-7; 9 bases are a match to TRBD2. Germline loops: CDR1 SGHVS, CDR2 FNYEAQ. Germline trimming cut 2 bases from V and 2 bases from J; bases unmatched to any gene: 10. There are 17 residues in the CDR3. The CDR3 sequence: CASSLWEREALTYEQYF. The CDR3 DNA reads TGTGCCAGCAGCTTATGGGAGCGGGAGGCCCTTACCTACGAGCAGTACTTC.

The V gene is TRBV6-6, the J gene TRBJ1-5, with D possibly matching TRBD1 (6 bases). CDR1 is MNHNY, CDR2 SVGAGI, per germline (reference sequence). This CDR3 contains 12 residues. V lost 6 bases and J lost 6, with 9 bases in between. CDR3 protein: CASSQGTQPQHF. The CDR3 DNA sequence: TGTGCCAGCAGCCAGGGGACTCAGCCCCAGCATTTT.

The rearrangement joins TRBV29-1 to TRBJ2-3; TRBD1 might be the D (6 bases). V lost 5 bases, J lost 6 bases, and 12 bases lay in between. The CDR3 extends over 12 amino acids. From germline, CDR1 is SQVTM and CDR2 ANQGSEA. The CDR3 spells CSVPGQSDTQYF. The CDR3 nucleotides read TGCAGCGTTCCTGGACAGTCGGATACGCAGTATTTT.

The chain joins TRBV27 to TRBJ1-1; a weak D match, TRBD1 (5 bases). CDR3 length equals 16 residues. The V end lost 4 bases, the J end lost 12 bases, and 27 bases lay between the germline ends. Per germline, CDR1 MNHEY and CDR2 SMNVEV (reference sequence). This chain's CDR3 is CASSSSLSGRPLGTFF. The CDR3 DNA is TGTGCCAGCAGTTCCTCCCTTTCAGGGCGTCCCCTGGGTACTTTCTTT.

The chain's CDR3 is CASSQDQGRVRNQPQHF. CDR3 coding DNA: TGCGCCAGCAGCCAAGACCAGGGGCGGGTTCGCAATCAGCCCCAGCATTTT. The chain links TRBV4-1 to TRBJ1-5; D may be TRBD1 (6 bases). CDR1 is MGHRA and CDR2 is YSYEKL in the germline V gene. With 0 bases removed from V and 2 bases from J, the gap between germline ends came to 14 bases. CDR3 size: 17 residues.

This chain joins TRBV11-2 and TRBJ2-2; D is ambiguous. Deletions cut 2 bases from V and 2 bases from J, with 6 bases between. Germline V gene sequence: CDR1 SGHAT, CDR2 FQNNGV. The CDR3 is 14 amino acids. CDR3 coding DNA: TGTGCCAGCAGCTTATTAACAAACACCGGGGAGCTGTTTTTT. Its translation: CASSLLTNTGELFF. Variable domain in full (rest from reference TRBV11-2 and TRBJ2-2): EAGVAQSPRYKIIEKRQSVAFWCNPISGHATLYWYQQILGQGPKLLIQFQNNGVVDDSQLPKDRFSAERLKGVDSTLKIQPAKLEDSAVYLCASSLLTNTGELFFGEGSRLTVL.

J is TRBJ2-7 and V is TRBV15; 9 positions match TRBD2. CDR3 length: 16 residues. Trimming took 0 bases from V and 1 from J; bases not matched to a gene: 4. Per germline, CDR1 LNHNV and CDR2 YYDKDF (reference sequence). The CDR3 sequence: CATSRDRAGGSYEQYF. The CDR3 DNA is TGTGCCACCAGCAGAGATCGAGCGGGAGGTTCCTACGAGCAGTACTTC. The full variable domain, in which reference TRBV15 and TRBJ2-7 provide the parts outside the CDR3, is DAMVIQNPRYQVTQFGKPVTLSCSQTLNHNVMYWYQQKSSQAPKLLFHYYDKDFNNEADTPDNFQSRRPNTSFCFLDIRSPGLGDTAMYLCATSRDRAGGSYEQYFGPGTRLTVT.

The chain couples TRBV5-1 to TRBJ1-2, with D possibly TRBD1 on 6 matching bases. The CDR3 runs 14 residues. Trimming left V 3 bases short and J 5 bases short, with 14 bases between. The germline V gene has CDR1 SGHRS and CDR2 YFSETQ. CDR3 bases: TGCGCCAGCAGCTCGAGCGGGGGCGGGTATGGCTACACCTTC. As protein: CASSSSGGGYGYTF. Filled out from reference TRBV5-1 and TRBJ1-2, the complete variable domain reads KAGVTQTPRYLIKTRGQQVTLSCSPISGHRSVSWYQQTPGQGLQFLFEYFSETQRNKGNFPGRFSGRQFSNSRSEMNVSTLELGDSALYLCASSSSGGGYGYTFGSGTRLTVV.

The chain recombines TRBV15 with TRBJ2-1; perhaps TRBD2 as D (6 bases). V lost 1 base, J lost 2 bases, and 9 bases lay in between. CDR1 and CDR2 from the germline V gene are LNHNV and YYDKDF (reference sequence). The CDR3 is 15 amino acids. DNA for the CDR3: TGTGCCACCAGCAGAGGGGAGGCCGCCTACAATGAGCAGTTCTTC. It translates to CATSRGEAAYNEQFF.

The chain recombines TRBV6-1 with TRBJ2-5, with D possibly being TRBD2 (6 bases). Germline V gene data show CDR1 as MNHNS and CDR2 as SASEGT. V was pared by 5 bases and J by 5 bases, with 12 bases between. The length of the CDR3 is 13 residues. The chain's CDR3 is CASSSSLAETQYF. CDR3 coding DNA: TGTGCCAGCAGTTCATCCCTAGCGGAGACCCAGTACTTC.

The table lists this clone with a few counts. This sequence joins TRBV29-1 and TRBJ2-2; D call uncertain. From germline, CDR1 is SQVTM and CDR2 ANQGSEA. This CDR3 is built from 11 residues. The V gene lost 5 bases and the J gene lost 3 bases, with 4 bases spanning the gap. The CDR3 sequence is CSVRYTGELFF. CDR3 nucleotides: TGCAGCGTTCGTTACACCGGGGAGCTGTTTTTT.

The rearrangement uses TRBV4-1 and TRBJ2-2, with 9 bases aligning to TRBD2. Germline CDR1 and CDR2: MGHRA and YSYEKL. V trimming: 4 bases; J trimming: 3 bases; junction bases outside the gene matches: 9. This CDR3 is 17 amino acids long. The CDR3: CASSPGVAGEDTGELFF. The DNA for the CDR3 is TGCGCCAGCAGCCCCGGGGTAGCGGGAGAGGACACCGGGGAGCTGTTTTTT.

V usage is TRBV4-1 and J usage is TRBJ1-1; unclear D gene. The CDR3 is made up of 15 amino acids. The V gene lost 4 bases and the J gene lost 6 bases, with 18 bases spanning the gap. The germline V gene has CDR1 MGHRA and CDR2 YSYEKL. In nucleotides, the CDR3 is TGCGCCAGCAGCCCAGTAGTCCCCACGGCTTCTGAAGCTTTCTTT. As protein: CASSPVVPTASEAFF.

The chain is built from TRBV4-1 and TRBJ2-7; possibly TRBD1 for D (5 bases). CDR1 is MGHRA, CDR2 YSYEKL, per germline. V lost 0 bases and J lost 4, with 10 bases in between. This CDR3 comprises 14 residues. The CDR3 nucleotides are TGCGCCAGCAGCCAAGACCCAGGGCCGTACGAGCAGTACTTC. This gives the protein CASSQDPGPYEQYF.

This clone appeared once. The chain combines TRBV29-1 with TRBJ1-2; possibly TRBD1 for D (6 bases). Trimming removed 3 bases from V and 0 bases from J, with 8 bases in between. The CDR3 is made up of 13 amino acids. Germline CDR1 and CDR2: SQVTM and ANQGSEA. Here the CDR3 DNA reads TGCAGCGTTGAGGAGGGGGCTAACTATGGCTACACCTTC. Protein: CSVEEGANYGYTF.

The gene calls are TRBV5-4 and TRBJ2-1; 10 positions agree with TRBD2. CDR1 SGHNT and CDR2 YYREEE come from the germline V gene (reference sequence). V shed 2 bases, J shed 9 bases, and the junction held 8 bases outside the gene matches. This CDR3 is built from 15 residues. CDR3 amino acids: CASSLTGTSDSEQFF. The CDR3 DNA reads TGTGCCAGCAGCTTAACCGGGACTAGCGATAGTGAGCAGTTCTTC.

This rearrangement joins TRBV5-6 to TRBJ1-2, with D perhaps matching TRBD1 (5 bases). Germline V gene data show CDR1 as SGHDT and CDR2 as YYEEEE. This CDR3 is 11 amino acids long. V was clipped by 3 bases and J by 6 bases, with 6 bases between them. CDR3 amino acids: CASSWGDGYTF. CDR3 DNA: TGTGCCAGCAGCTGGGGCGATGGCTACACCTTC.

The chain has TRBV4-1 and TRBJ2-5; D perhaps matches TRBD1 (6 bases). CDR1 MGHRA and CDR2 YSYEKL come from the germline V gene. V lost 3 bases to trimming and J lost 4 bases, with 15 bases between them. This CDR3 comprises 15 residues. The CDR3 nucleotides are TGCGCCAGCAGCCACATAAAACAGGGCGGAGAGACCCAGTACTTC. Translated, it gives CASSHIKQGGETQYF.

CDR3 in amino acids: CASSLQGGLDYTF. CDR3 DNA sequence: TGTGCCAGCAGCTTACAGGGGGGGCTTGACTACACCTTC. V and J are TRBV5-4 and TRBJ1-2; TRBD1 matches 8 bases. The CDR3 runs to 13 residues. Germline V gene sequence: CDR1 SGHNT, CDR2 YYREEE (reference sequence). With V trimmed by 2 bases and J by 10 bases, 7 bases remained unmatched.

This chain uses TRBV2 with TRBJ1-1, with D possibly TRBD1 on 5 matching bases. Trimming shortened V by 6 bases and J by 11 bases, and 19 bases separated the two germline ends. Germline CDR1 reads SNHLY; CDR2 reads FYNNEI. There are 13 residues in the CDR3. DNA for the CDR3: TGTGCCAGCAGCGAAAGGGTACAGGACGCGGCTTTCTTT. Its translation: CASSERVQDAAFF.

The V call is TRBV5-4, the J call TRBJ2-7, with 8 positions matching TRBD1. The CDR3 loop spans 13 amino acids. The V segment lost 0 bases and the J segment 5 bases; nucleotides outside the gene matches: 1. Germline V gene sequence: CDR1 SGHNT, CDR2 YYREEE (reference sequence). The CDR3 DNA is TGTGCCAGCAGCTTGGCAGGGGGCAACGAGCAGTACTTC. Translated, it gives CASSLAGGNEQYF. Combining the CDR3 with reference TRBV5-4 and TRBJ2-7 gives the whole variable domain ETGVTQSPTHLIKTRGQQVTLRCSSQSGHNTVSWYQQALGQGPQFIFQYYREEENGRGNFPPRFSGLQFPNYSSELNVNALELDDSALYLCASSLAGGNEQYFGPGTRLTVT.

The chain recombines TRBV6-1 with TRBJ1-1; 8 nucleotides line up with TRBD1. Germline loops: CDR1 MNHNS, CDR2 SASEGT. The CDR3 has 15 residues. Trimming cost V 6 bases and J 4 bases; bases outside gene matches: 10. In nucleotides, the CDR3 is TGTGCCAGCAGCTTAGGGGGAACAGGGGGCACTGAAGCTTTCTTT. Its protein is CASSLGGTGGTEAFF.

J is TRBJ2-7 and V is TRBV6-1; D perhaps matches TRBD1 (5 bases). V lost 3 bases and J 6 bases, leaving 18 bases between the germline ends. This CDR3 is 15 amino acids long. Germline CDR1 is MNHNS and CDR2 is SASEGT. The CDR3: CASSDFEGATREQYF. The CDR3 DNA sequence: TGTGCCAGCAGTGACTTCGAAGGGGCCACCCGCGAGCAGTACTTC.

The J gene is TRBJ1-3, the V gene TRBV30, with D perhaps TRBD1 (6 bases). CDR1 and CDR2 from the germline V gene are GTSNPN and SVGIG (reference sequence). V gave up 5 bases and J gave up 7 bases, with 15 bases separating them. This CDR3 has 13 amino acids. The CDR3 loop reads CAWGRTVENTIYF. In DNA form, the CDR3 reads TGTGCCTGGGGCAGGACAGTGGAGAACACCATATATTTT.

This chain links TRBV30 with TRBJ1-2; D unresolved. Germline assignment: CDR1 GTSNPN and CDR2 SVGIG (reference sequence). The CDR3 consists of 13 residues. Trimming removed 0 bases at V and 8 bases at J, with 13 bases between. In DNA form, the CDR3 reads TGTGCCTGGAGTGTGGGTCCGTTACTCGGCTACACCTTC. This sequence encodes CAWSVGPLLGYTF.

The J gene is TRBJ1-2, the V gene TRBV6-5; 8 positions agree with TRBD1. Germline CDR1 MNHEY, CDR2 SVGAGI. There are 15 residues in the CDR3. V gave up 4 bases and J gave up 4 bases; unmatched junction bases: 8. CDR3 protein: CASSSDGQGVYGYTF. CDR3 nucleotide sequence: TGTGCCAGCAGTTCAGATGGACAGGGAGTCTATGGCTACACCTTC.